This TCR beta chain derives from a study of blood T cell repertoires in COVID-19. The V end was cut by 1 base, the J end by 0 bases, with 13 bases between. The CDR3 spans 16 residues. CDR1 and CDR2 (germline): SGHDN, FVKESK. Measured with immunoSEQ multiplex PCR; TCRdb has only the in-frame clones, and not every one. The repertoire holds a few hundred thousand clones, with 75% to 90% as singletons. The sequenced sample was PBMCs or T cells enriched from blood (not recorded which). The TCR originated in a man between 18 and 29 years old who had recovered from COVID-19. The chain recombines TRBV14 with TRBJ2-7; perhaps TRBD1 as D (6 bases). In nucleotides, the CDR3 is TGTGCCAGCAGCCAAGCAGGGGTTTGGGGCTCCTACGAGCAGTACTTC. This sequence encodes CASSQAGVWGSYEQYF.